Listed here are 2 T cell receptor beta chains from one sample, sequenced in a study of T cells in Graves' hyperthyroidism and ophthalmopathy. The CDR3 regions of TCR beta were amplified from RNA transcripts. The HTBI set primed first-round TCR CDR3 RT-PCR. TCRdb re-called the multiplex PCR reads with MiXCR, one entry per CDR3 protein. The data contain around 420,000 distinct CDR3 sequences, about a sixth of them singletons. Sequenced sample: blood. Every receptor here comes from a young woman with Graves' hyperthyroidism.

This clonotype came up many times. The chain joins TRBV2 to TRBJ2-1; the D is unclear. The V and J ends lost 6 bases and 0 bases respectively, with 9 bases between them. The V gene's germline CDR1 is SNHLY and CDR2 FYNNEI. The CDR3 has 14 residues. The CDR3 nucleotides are TGTGCCAGCAGGGCCCCGAGCTCCTACAATGAGCAGTTCTTC. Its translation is CASRAPSSYNEQFF.

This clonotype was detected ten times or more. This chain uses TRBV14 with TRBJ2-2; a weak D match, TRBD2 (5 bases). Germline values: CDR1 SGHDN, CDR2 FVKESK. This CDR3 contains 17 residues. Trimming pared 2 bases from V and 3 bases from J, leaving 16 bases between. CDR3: CASSQYARGADTGELFF. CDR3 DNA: TGTGCCAGCAGCCAATATGCACGGGGAGCGGACACCGGGGAGCTGTTTTTT.